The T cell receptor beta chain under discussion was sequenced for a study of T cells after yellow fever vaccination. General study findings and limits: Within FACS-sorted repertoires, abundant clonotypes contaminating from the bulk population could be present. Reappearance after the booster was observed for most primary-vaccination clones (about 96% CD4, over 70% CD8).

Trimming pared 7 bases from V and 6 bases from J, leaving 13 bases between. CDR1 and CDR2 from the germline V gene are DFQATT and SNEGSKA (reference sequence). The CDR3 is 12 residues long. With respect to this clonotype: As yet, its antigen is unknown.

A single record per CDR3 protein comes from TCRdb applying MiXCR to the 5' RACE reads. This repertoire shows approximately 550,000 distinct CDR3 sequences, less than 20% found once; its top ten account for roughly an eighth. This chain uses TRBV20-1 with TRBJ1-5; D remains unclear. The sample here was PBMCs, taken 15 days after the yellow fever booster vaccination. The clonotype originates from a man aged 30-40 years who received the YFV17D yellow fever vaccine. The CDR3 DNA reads TGCAGTGTGCAGAAGGGTGGTCAGCCCCAGCATTTT. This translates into CSVQKGGQPQHF.